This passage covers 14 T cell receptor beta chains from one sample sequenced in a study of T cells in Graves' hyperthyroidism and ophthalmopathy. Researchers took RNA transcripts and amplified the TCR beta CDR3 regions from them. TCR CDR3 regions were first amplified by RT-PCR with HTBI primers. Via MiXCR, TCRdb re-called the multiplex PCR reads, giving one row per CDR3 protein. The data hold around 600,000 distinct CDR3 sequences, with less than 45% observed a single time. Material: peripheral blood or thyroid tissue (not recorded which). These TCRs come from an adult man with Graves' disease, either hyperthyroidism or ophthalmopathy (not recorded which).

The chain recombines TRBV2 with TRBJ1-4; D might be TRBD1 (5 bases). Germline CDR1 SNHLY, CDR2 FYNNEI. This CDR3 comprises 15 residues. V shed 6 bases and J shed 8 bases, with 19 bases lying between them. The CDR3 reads CASRDIDVEGEKLFF. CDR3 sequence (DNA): TGTGCCAGCAGGGATATAGACGTAGAGGGGGAAAAACTGTTTTTT.

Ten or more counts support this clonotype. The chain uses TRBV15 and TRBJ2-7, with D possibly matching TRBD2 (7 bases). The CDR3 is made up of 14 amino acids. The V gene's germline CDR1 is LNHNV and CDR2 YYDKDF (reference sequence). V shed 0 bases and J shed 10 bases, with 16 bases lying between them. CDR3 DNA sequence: TGTGCCACCAGCAGAGAAAGGGTCGCGGGGGCTCAGTACTTC. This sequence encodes CATSRERVAGAQYF.

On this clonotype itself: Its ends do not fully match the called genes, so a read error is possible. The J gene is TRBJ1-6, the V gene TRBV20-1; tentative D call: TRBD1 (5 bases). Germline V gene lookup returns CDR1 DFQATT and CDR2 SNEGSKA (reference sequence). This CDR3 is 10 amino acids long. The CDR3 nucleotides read TGCAGTGCTAGCTCAGCGGACAAATATTTT. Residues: CSASSADKYF.

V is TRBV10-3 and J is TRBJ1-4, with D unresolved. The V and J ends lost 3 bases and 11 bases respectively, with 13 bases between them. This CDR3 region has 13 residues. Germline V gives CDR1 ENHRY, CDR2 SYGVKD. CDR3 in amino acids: CAISEKHYQKLFF. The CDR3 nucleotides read TGTGCCATCAGTGAAAAACATTACCAGAAACTGTTTTTT.

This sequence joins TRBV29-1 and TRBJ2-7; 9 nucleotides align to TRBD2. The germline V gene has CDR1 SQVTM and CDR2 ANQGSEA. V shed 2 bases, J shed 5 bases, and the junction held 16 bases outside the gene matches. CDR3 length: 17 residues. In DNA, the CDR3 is TGCAGCGTTGAACTTAGGAGGGGGGGTAGCGGGAGCCACGAGCAGTACTTC. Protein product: CSVELRRGGSGSHEQYF.

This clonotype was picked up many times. CDR3 protein: CASSLGVYYEQYF. CDR3 DNA sequence: TGTGCCAGCAGCTTAGGAGTCTACTACGAGCAGTACTTC. The chain carries TRBV7-8 and TRBJ2-7; D is unresolved. Trimming left V 1 base short and J 3 bases short, with 7 bases between. Per germline, CDR1 SGHVS and CDR2 FQNEAQ. The CDR3 is 13 residues long.

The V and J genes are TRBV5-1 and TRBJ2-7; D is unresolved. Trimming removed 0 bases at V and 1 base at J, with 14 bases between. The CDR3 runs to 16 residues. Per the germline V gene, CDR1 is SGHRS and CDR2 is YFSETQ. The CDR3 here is CASSLVADHSSYEQYF. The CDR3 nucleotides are TGCGCCAGCAGCTTGGTTGCAGACCACTCTTCCTACGAGCAGTACTTC.

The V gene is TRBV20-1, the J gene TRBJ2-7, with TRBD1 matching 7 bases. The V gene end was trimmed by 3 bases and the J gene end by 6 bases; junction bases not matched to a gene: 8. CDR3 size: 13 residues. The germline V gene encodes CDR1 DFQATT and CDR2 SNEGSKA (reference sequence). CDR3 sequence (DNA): TGCAGTGCTAGCGGTTGGGGACAGAGCGAGCAGTACTTC. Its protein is CSASGWGQSEQYF.

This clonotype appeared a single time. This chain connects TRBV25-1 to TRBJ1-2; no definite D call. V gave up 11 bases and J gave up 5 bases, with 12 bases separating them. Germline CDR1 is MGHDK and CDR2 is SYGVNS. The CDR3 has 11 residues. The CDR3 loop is CAGSTFYGYTF. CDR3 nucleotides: TGTGCCGGGTCCACTTTTTATGGCTACACCTTC.

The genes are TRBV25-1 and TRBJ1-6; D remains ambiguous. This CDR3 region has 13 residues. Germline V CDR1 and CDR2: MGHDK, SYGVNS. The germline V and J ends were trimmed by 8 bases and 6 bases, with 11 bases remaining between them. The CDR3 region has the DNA TGTGCCAGCCAAGACGGTAGTAATTCACCCCTCCACTTT. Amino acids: CASQDGSNSPLHF.

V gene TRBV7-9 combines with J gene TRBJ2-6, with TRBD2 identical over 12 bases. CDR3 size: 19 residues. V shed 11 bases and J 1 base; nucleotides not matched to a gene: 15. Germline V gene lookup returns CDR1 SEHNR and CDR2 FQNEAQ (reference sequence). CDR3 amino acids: CAVVRTSGTGRSGANVLTF. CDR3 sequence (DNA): TGTGCCGTCGTACGGACTAGCGGGACAGGGCGATCTGGGGCCAACGTCCTGACTTTC. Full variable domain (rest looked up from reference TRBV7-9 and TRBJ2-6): DTGVSQNPRHKITKRGQNVTFRCDPISEHNRLYWYRQTLGQGPEFLTYFQNEAQLEKSRLLSDRFSAERPKGSFSTLEIQRTEQGDSAMYLCAVVRTSGTGRSGANVLTFGAGSRLTVL.

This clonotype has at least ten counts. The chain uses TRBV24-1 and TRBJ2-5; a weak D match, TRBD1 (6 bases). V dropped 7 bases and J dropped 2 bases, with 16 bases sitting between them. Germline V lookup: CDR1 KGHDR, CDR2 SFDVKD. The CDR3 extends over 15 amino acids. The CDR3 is CATSQGPRLQETQYF. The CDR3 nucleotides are TGTGCCACCAGCCAGGGGCCAAGATTACAAGAGACCCAGTACTTC.

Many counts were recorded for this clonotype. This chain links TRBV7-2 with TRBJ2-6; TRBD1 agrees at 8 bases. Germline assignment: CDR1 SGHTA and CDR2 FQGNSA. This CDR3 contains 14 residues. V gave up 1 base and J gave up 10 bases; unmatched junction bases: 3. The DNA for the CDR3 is TGTGCCAGCAGCTTAGAGACAGGGGTAAACGTCCTGACTTTC. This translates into CASSLETGVNVLTF.

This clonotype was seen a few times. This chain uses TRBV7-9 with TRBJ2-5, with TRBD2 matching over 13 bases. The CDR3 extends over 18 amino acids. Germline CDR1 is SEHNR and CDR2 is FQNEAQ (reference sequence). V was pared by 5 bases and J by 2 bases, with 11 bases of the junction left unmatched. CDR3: CASSRGPGLAGPQETQYF. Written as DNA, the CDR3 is TGTGCCAGCAGCAGAGGACCGGGACTAGCGGGGCCGCAAGAGACCCAGTACTTC. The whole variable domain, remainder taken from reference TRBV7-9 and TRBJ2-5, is DTGVSQNPRHKITKRGQNVTFRCDPISEHNRLYWYRQTLGQGPEFLTYFQNEAQLEKSRLLSDRFSAERPKGSFSTLEIQRTEQGDSAMYLCASSRGPGLAGPQETQYFGPGTRLLVL.